A selection of T cell receptor beta chains follows, all from one sample in a study of shared clonotypes between healthy human individuals. Libraries were prepared by immunoSEQ multiplex PCR; TCRdb keeps only in-frame clonotypes and omits some of them. Of over 1.5 million clones in the sample, 95% to 99% were seen once. Sequenced material: naive CD4+ T cells sorted from blood. The origin of the receptors is a man aged 25 to 45 in good health. The CDR3 runs from the conserved cysteine through the conserved F or W. D genes are given only for firm matches. The size of a clone is reported for some rows only, either as once, few or many, or as a class for expanded clones.

j_call: TRBJ2-2; d_call: TRBD2; clone_size: -; v_call: TRBV2; cdr3_aa: CASRSLAGGLGTGELFF; cdr3_nt: TGTGCCAGCAGGTCTTTAGCGGGAGGGTTAGGCACCGGGGAGCTGTTTTTT
j_call: TRBJ2-5; d_call: TRBD2; clone_size: -; v_call: TRBV19; cdr3_aa: CASSIRAGEYQETQYF; cdr3_nt: TGTGCCAGTAGTATTAGAGCGGGAGAGTACCAAGAGACCCAGTACTTC
j_call: TRBJ2-1; d_call: TRBD2; clone_size: -; v_call: TRBV6-6; cdr3_aa: CASTDSGSGYNEQFF; cdr3_nt: TGTGCCAGCACTGACAGCGGGAGTGGTTACAATGAGCAGTTCTTC
j_call: TRBJ2-7; d_call: TRBD2; clone_size: -; v_call: TRBV18; cdr3_aa: CASSPTGLAGVGHEQYF; cdr3_nt: TGTGCCAGCTCACCTACCGGACTAGCGGGAGTCGGCCACGAGCAGTACTTC
j_call: TRBJ1-4; d_call: -; clone_size: -; v_call: TRBV6-1; cdr3_aa: CASSAMKRRPTNEKLFF; cdr3_nt: TGTGCCAGCAGTGCGATGAAACGAAGACCAACTAATGAAAAACTGTTTTTT
j_call: TRBJ2-3; d_call: -; clone_size: -; v_call: TRBV19; cdr3_aa: CASSAQGRSKWPDTQYF; cdr3_nt: TGTGCCAGTAGTGCGCAGGGGCGGTCGAAGTGGCCAGATACGCAGTATTTT
j_call: TRBJ2-1; d_call: TRBD1; clone_size: -; v_call: TRBV5-1; cdr3_aa: CASSYQNRGRYNEQFF; cdr3_nt: TGCGCCAGCAGTTATCAAAACAGGGGGAGATACAATGAGCAGTTCTTC
j_call: TRBJ2-1; d_call: -; clone_size: -; v_call: TRBV5-1; cdr3_aa: CASSAQTAYNEQFF; cdr3_nt: TGCGCCAGCAGCGCACAGACAGCATACAATGAGCAGTTCTTC
j_call: TRBJ1-3; d_call: -; clone_size: once; v_call: TRBV10-3; cdr3_aa: CAISESPRSGNTIYF; cdr3_nt: TGTGCCATCAGTGAGTCGCCAAGGTCCGGAAACACCATATATTTT
j_call: TRBJ2-7; d_call: -; clone_size: once; v_call: TRBV2; cdr3_aa: CASSDDYEQYF; cdr3_nt: TGTGCCAGCAGTGATGATTACGAGCAGTACTTC
j_call: TRBJ2-3; d_call: TRBD2; clone_size: once; v_call: TRBV4-1; cdr3_aa: CASSQDSSGRAKDTQYF; cdr3_nt: TGCGCCAGCAGCCAAGACTCGAGCGGGAGGGCGAAAGATACGCAGTATTTT
j_call: TRBJ2-7; d_call: -; clone_size: -; v_call: TRBV6-6; cdr3_aa: CASSYRADLEQYF; cdr3_nt: TGTGCCAGCAGTTATAGGGCAGACCTCGAGCAGTACTTC
j_call: TRBJ1-4; d_call: -; clone_size: -; v_call: TRBV15; cdr3_aa: CATSRDVDEKLFF; cdr3_nt: TGTGCCACCAGCAGAGATGTCGATGAAAAACTGTTTTTT
j_call: TRBJ2-2; d_call: -; clone_size: once; v_call: TRBV7-4; cdr3_aa: CASSFLPIRGCTGELFF; cdr3_nt: TGTGCCAGCAGCTTTTTACCTATCCGGGGGTGCACCGGGGAGCTGTTTTTT
j_call: TRBJ2-3; d_call: -; clone_size: -; v_call: TRBV11-2; cdr3_aa: CASSLAPTDTQYF; cdr3_nt: TGTGCCAGCAGCTTAGCCCCCACAGATACGCAGTATTTT
j_call: TRBJ2-7; d_call: -; clone_size: -; v_call: TRBV6-1; cdr3_aa: CATRTPFSYEQYF; cdr3_nt: TGTGCCACCAGGACACCCTTTTCCTACGAGCAGTACTTC
j_call: TRBJ1-5; d_call: -; clone_size: -; v_call: TRBV28; cdr3_aa: CASMRAGNQPQHF; cdr3_nt: TGTGCCAGCATGAGAGCGGGCAATCAGCCCCAGCATTTT
j_call: TRBJ2-1; d_call: -; clone_size: -; v_call: TRBV5-1; cdr3_aa: CASSLAGGLNNEQFF; cdr3_nt: TGCGCCAGCAGCTTGGCCGGGGGATTGAACAATGAGCAGTTCTTC
j_call: TRBJ2-1; d_call: TRBD1; clone_size: -; v_call: TRBV10-3; cdr3_aa: CAISEHRDREGSYNEQFF; cdr3_nt: TGTGCCATCAGTGAGCACCGGGACAGGGAAGGCTCCTACAATGAGCAGTTCTTC
j_call: TRBJ1-5; d_call: -; clone_size: -; v_call: TRBV20-1; cdr3_aa: CSANGNQPQHF; cdr3_nt: TGCAGTGCTAATGGGAATCAGCCCCAGCATTTT
j_call: TRBJ2-2; d_call: -; clone_size: -; v_call: TRBV10-3; cdr3_aa: CAISEGGGPTGELFF; cdr3_nt: TGTGCCATCAGTGAAGGGGGGGGCCCCACCGGGGAGCTGTTTTTT
j_call: TRBJ2-1; d_call: TRBD2; clone_size: -; v_call: TRBV6-4; cdr3_aa: CASSVGLAANEQFF; cdr3_nt: TGTGCCAGCAGCGTGGGACTAGCGGCCAATGAGCAGTTCTTC